The T cell receptor beta chain described here comes from a study of shared T cell receptors in the human thymus (dated by TCRdb to the early 2020s). For the study in its entirety: The study examined how self-reactive, shared T-cell receptor alpha chains are generated in the human thymus.

Receptor amplification or capture employed the immunoSEQ multiplex PCR assay. The source is immuneACCESS, and TCRdb retained only in-frame sequences with V and J called. Part of the clones is not carried over; for the studies checked, unresolved V genes explain less than half of this, and the remainder is unexplained. For this sample the table gives 630,000 or so clones, of which around 87% were detected only once. The ten largest clones represent under 0.01% of the sample. Note on this clone: Its antigen has not been determined. The input lacks base qualities; no much larger clone sits a single base away.

These data were also filed under a second study, of human thymus T cells. The second paper states: Immunologically healthy infants undergoing open corrective cardiac surgery for congenital heart defects in Finland were used as donors. The thymus tissue came from surgical resects taken out during corrective cardiac surgery. Usage of V and J gene segments appeared to be biased in both the thymic and the peripheral blood repertoires. Highly overlapping thymic TCR repertoires among unrelated individuals were reported in the related research. The study described the TCR alpha and beta repertoires in about 8 infant thymus samples and a few matching peripheral blood samples. The infant donors were about 7 to 250 days old, and the cohort included five to seven males and a couple of females. Thymocytes were mechanically released from the tissue and were stored as pellets of roughly 9-31 million cells at -70 degrees C. A QIAsymphony instrument was used to extract genomic DNA from frozen cell pellets. The immunoSEQ multiplex PCR assay was used to amplify the TCRB and TCRAD loci from a standardized quantity of quality-controlled genomic DNA. The amplicons spanned the V(D)J region and were long enough to cover the CDR3 and allow V and J genes to be identified. Amplicon sequencing was performed on an Illumina platform through the commercial immunoSEQ service. Primer bias and sequencing errors were corrected as previously described, and TCRAD and TCRB were defined on the basis of the IMGT database. immunoSEQ Analyzer 3.0 and VDJTools were used for repertoire analysis, which covered basic statistics, V/J segment usage, diversity estimates, rarefaction and pairwise overlap. Diversity was estimated with Chao1, ChaoE, Efron-Thisted, Shannon and inverse Simpson indices, and also on datasets down-sampled to the smallest sample. Repertoire overlap was determined by strict matching of CDR3 nucleotide sequence, V gene and J gene, and Jaccard-based multidimensional scaling clustering was applied. Thymus samples yielded on average about 810,000 unique TCRB clonotypes, compared with roughly 76,000 from blood samples.

The sample was thymocytes. The clonotype originates from a boy younger than two with a congenital heart defect. Donor details come from another sample of the same person, matched by shared clones.

CDR3 sequence: CASSPGRGLAGYNEQFF. The sequenced DNA: TGTGCCAGCTCACCAGGCCGGGGACTAGCGGGCTACAATGAGCAGTTCTTC. Recombination joined TRBV18 with TRBJ2-1; 12 of the junction bases match TRBD2. The CDR3 goes from the cysteine to the phenylalanine over 17 residues. The DNA shown is the 51-base CDR3, in frame from base 1. Sequences KGHSH (CDR1) and LQKENI (CDR2) are obtained from the germline V gene. Relative to germline, V is missing 2 bases and J is missing 3 bases, with 5 bases of the junction outside any gene match.